Each of the 20 T cell receptor beta chains below was sequenced from the same sample in a study of blood T cell repertoires in COVID-19. The protocol was immunoSEQ multiplex PCR, while the TCRdb copy is restricted to in-frame clones and leaves out a portion. The data contain 150,000 to 200,000 clones, under 90% of them singletons. The specimen sequenced was PBMCs or T cells enriched from blood (not recorded which). These receptors came from a man aged 50-60 years who had recovered from COVID-19.

V gene TRBV5-1 combines with J gene TRBJ2-3; the D gene is possibly TRBD2 (6 bases). CDR3 length: 17 amino acids. With 0 bases removed from V and 0 bases from J, the gap between germline ends came to 14 bases. Per germline, CDR1 SGHRS and CDR2 YFSETQ. This chain's CDR3 is CASSLVSGLTSTDTQYF. The CDR3, as DNA: TGCGCCAGCAGCTTGGTTAGCGGACTGACTAGCACAGATACGCAGTATTTT.

The CDR3 loop reads CASKREAGNYEQYF. The CDR3 DNA reads TGTGCCAGCAAAAGGGAAGCGGGGAACTACGAGCAGTACTTC. The chain uses TRBV6-5 and TRBJ2-7; 7 bases are a match to TRBD2. Germline CDR1 is MNHEY and CDR2 is SVGAGI. V lost 7 bases, J lost 3 bases, and 9 bases stayed unmatched. The CDR3 has 14 amino acids.

The chain recombines TRBV10-3 with TRBJ1-6; tentative D call: TRBD1 (5 bases). From germline, CDR1 is ENHRY and CDR2 SYGVKD. V was shortened by 6 bases and J by 4 bases, with 19 bases between the two germline ends. This CDR3 has 17 residues. The CDR3: CAISPTAQGSYNSPLHF. The DNA of the CDR3 is TGTGCCATCAGCCCAACAGCGCAGGGCTCGTATAATTCACCCCTCCACTTT.

The rearrangement joins TRBV28 to TRBJ1-4; 8 positions agree with TRBD1. CDR3 size: 15 residues. V lost 5 bases, J lost 5 bases, and 7 bases stayed unmatched. Germline V gene sequence: CDR1 MDHEN, CDR2 SYDVKM. The CDR3 bases are TGTGCCAGCAGTCTGGACAGGGCGCTAAATGAAAAACTGTTTTTT. This sequence encodes CASSLDRALNEKLFF.

The chain employs TRBV28 and TRBJ2-7; D gene unclear. CDR3 length: 12 residues. The germline gives CDR1 MDHEN, CDR2 SYDVKM. V lost 7 bases and J 2 bases, leaving 9 bases between the germline ends. The CDR3: CASTSSAYEQYF. The CDR3 bases are TGTGCCAGCACCTCGTCCGCCTACGAGCAGTACTTC. Full variable domain (outside the CDR3, taken from reference TRBV28 and TRBJ2-7): DVKVTQSSRYLVKRTGEKVFLECVQDMDHENMFWYRQDPGLGLRLIYFSYDVKMKEKGDIPEGYSVSREKKERFSLILESASTNQTSMYLCASTSSAYEQYFGPGTRLTVT.

The rearrangement joins TRBV11-2 to TRBJ1-2; no reliable D call. This CDR3 has 13 amino acids. Trimming cost V 7 bases and J 5 bases, with 14 bases left between them. The V gene's germline CDR1 is SGHAT and CDR2 FQNNGV. This CDR3 is CASTNNPVYGYTF. The CDR3 DNA reads TGTGCCAGCACCAATAACCCGGTATATGGCTACACCTTC.

The chain carries TRBV6-5 and TRBJ1-5; 9 bases align to TRBD1. The CDR3 runs to 15 residues. V shed 6 bases, J shed 0 bases, and the junction held 3 bases outside the gene matches. CDR1 and CDR2 from the germline V gene are MNHEY and SVGAGI. The CDR3, as DNA: TGTGCCAGCAGACAGGGGGCTTATAGCAATCAGCCCCAGCATTTT. It yields the protein CASRQGAYSNQPQHF.

The chain combines TRBV5-1 with TRBJ2-3, with 13 bases lining up with TRBD2. The V segment lost 0 bases and the J segment 1 base; nucleotides outside the gene matches: 2. The CDR3 runs to 17 residues. Germline V gives CDR1 SGHRS, CDR2 YFSETQ. This chain's CDR3 is CASSLGTSGGRTDTQYF. The CDR3 DNA sequence: TGCGCCAGCAGCTTGGGGACTAGCGGGGGACGCACAGATACGCAGTATTTT.

This clone was detected only a few times. The CDR3: CASSGQSQETQYF. The CDR3 DNA is TGTGCCAGCAGTGGGCAGAGCCAAGAGACCCAGTACTTC. The gene calls are TRBV5-4 and TRBJ2-5; D unresolved. The CDR3 has 13 residues. The V gene lost 5 bases and the J gene lost 1 base, with 9 bases spanning the gap. Per the germline V gene, CDR1 is SGHNT and CDR2 is YYREEE (reference sequence).

The J gene is TRBJ1-1, the V gene TRBV21-1; the table calls TRBD1, which could not be checked here. TRBV21-1 corresponds to a pseudogene. This CDR3 is 17 amino acids long. The CDR3 is CASSKPISQGAVTEAFF. CDR3 sequence (DNA): TGTGCCAGCAGCAAACCTATATCACAGGGGGCGGTCACTGAAGCTTTCTTT.

The chain recombines TRBV13 with TRBJ1-1; a weak D match, TRBD1 (5 bases). Germline V gene lookup returns CDR1 PRHDT and CDR2 FYEKMQ (reference sequence). The CDR3 is 15 amino acids. Trimming took 0 bases from V and 3 from J, leaving 11 bases between them. Here the CDR3 reads CASSLGQGWDTEAFF. CDR3 nucleotide sequence: TGTGCCAGCAGCTTAGGGCAGGGATGGGACACTGAAGCTTTCTTT.

The chain carries TRBV6-7 and TRBJ2-7, with TRBD1 matching 8 bases. TRBV6-7 is flagged as an ORF with uncertain function. This CDR3 spans 12 amino acids. The V gene end was trimmed by 6 bases and the J gene end by 6 bases; junction bases not matched to a gene: 4. CDR3 bases: TGTGCCAGCAGCTCCGGACAGGGCGAGCAGTACTTC. Amino acid sequence: CASSSGQGEQYF.

The rearrangement uses TRBV5-6 and TRBJ1-2, with 9 bases aligning to TRBD1. V gave up 4 bases and J gave up 4 bases; unmatched junction bases: 2. The V gene's germline CDR1 is SGHDT and CDR2 YYEEEE. This CDR3 spans 13 amino acids. CDR3: CASSTTGGYGYTF. In nucleotides, the CDR3 is TGTGCCAGCAGCACGACAGGGGGCTATGGCTACACCTTC.

The V gene is TRBV18, the J gene TRBJ1-1, with a tentative D call TRBD1 (6 bases). Germline-derived CDR1 and CDR2 are KGHSH and LQKENI. Trimming removed 3 bases at V and 5 bases at J, with 13 bases between. CDR3 length: 14 amino acids. DNA for the CDR3: TGTGCCAGCTCACCTTTAGGGGGGGGGACTGAAGCTTTCTTT. This codes for CASSPLGGGTEAFF.

This clone was observed a single time. V and J are TRBV5-1 and TRBJ2-3; no definite D call. This CDR3 comprises 16 residues. Germline V lookup: CDR1 SGHRS, CDR2 YFSETQ. Trimming shortened V by 1 base and J by 0 bases, and 12 bases separated the two germline ends. In DNA, the CDR3 is TGCGCCAGCAGCTTGATTGCCAAGACAAGCACAGATACGCAGTATTTT. Protein product: CASSLIAKTSTDTQYF.

CDR3 loop: CATSRESRGIYGYTF. In nucleotides, the CDR3 is TGTGCCACCAGCAGAGAGTCCAGGGGCATATATGGCTACACCTTC. The chain has TRBV15 and TRBJ1-2; tentative D call: TRBD1 (6 bases). The CDR3 is 15 residues long. Germline CDR1 reads LNHNV; CDR2 reads YYDKDF (reference sequence). V shed 0 bases and J shed 5 bases, with 13 bases lying between them.

This clone was counted a few times. The chain links TRBV7-2 to TRBJ2-1; the match to TRBD2 covers 10 bases. The CDR3 has 16 residues. With V trimmed by 5 bases and J by 2 bases, 6 bases remained unmatched. Germline-derived CDR1 and CDR2 are SGHTA and FQGNSA. CDR3 coding DNA: TGTGCCAGCAGCGACAGGACTAGCGGTACCTACAATGAGCAGTTCTTC. Protein product: CASSDRTSGTYNEQFF.

The gene calls are TRBV4-3 and TRBJ1-2; D is ambiguous. The germline gives CDR1 LGHNA, CDR2 YSLEER. V was shortened by 3 bases and J by 3 bases, with 14 bases between the two germline ends. This CDR3 contains 15 residues. For the CDR3, the DNA is TGCGCCAGCAGCCAGGGCCGCCAGCCGGACTATGGCTACACCTTC. This translates into CASSQGRQPDYGYTF.

The V and J genes are TRBV7-6 and TRBJ2-7; 12 bases fit TRBD2. The V gene end was trimmed by 5 bases and the J gene end by 0 bases; junction bases not matched to a gene: 8. This CDR3 is built from 17 residues. The germline V gene has CDR1 SGHVS and CDR2 FNYEAQ. Here the CDR3 reads CASSPGLAGISSYEQYF. As DNA, the CDR3 is TGTGCCAGCAGCCCCGGACTAGCGGGGATAAGCTCCTACGAGCAGTACTTC. Using reference TRBV7-6 and TRBJ2-7 for the parts outside the CDR3, the full variable domain is GAGVSQSPRYKVTKRGQDVALRCDPISGHVSLYWYRQALGQGPEFLTYFNYEAQQDKSGLPNDRFSAERPEGSISTLTIQRTEQRDSAMYRCASSPGLAGISSYEQYFGPGTRLTVT.

The chain uses TRBV7-9 and TRBJ1-1; D may be TRBD1 (5 bases). The germline V and J ends were trimmed by 5 bases and 1 base, with 14 bases remaining between them. The CDR3 totals 15 residues. Germline V lookup: CDR1 SEHNR, CDR2 FQNEAQ (reference sequence). CDR3 protein: CASSPQGTGNTEAFF. The DNA of the CDR3 is TGTGCCAGCAGCCCTCAGGGTACGGGGAACACTGAAGCTTTCTTT. Full variable domain (remainder filled in from reference TRBV7-9 and TRBJ1-1): DTGVSQNPRHKITKRGQNVTFRCDPISEHNRLYWYRQTLGQGPEFLTYFQNEAQLEKSRLLSDRFSAERPKGSFSTLEIQRTEQGDSAMYLCASSPQGTGNTEAFFGQGTRLTVV.